The 3 T cell receptor beta chains listed next were all sequenced from one sample in a study of blood T cell repertoires in COVID-19. Repertoires were generated with immunoSEQ multiplex PCR, while TCRdb's copy carries only in-frame clones and drops some. The sample has roughly 220,000 clones, around 80% seen once. Sequencing was performed on peripheral blood. The receptors originated from a woman between 40 and 50 years old who had recovered from COVID-19.

The genes are TRBV6-6 and TRBJ1-4, with 9 bases lining up with TRBD1. V was pared by 6 bases and J by 5 bases, with 7 bases of the junction left unmatched. The CDR3 spans 15 residues. The germline gives CDR1 MNHNY, CDR2 SVGAGI (reference sequence). CDR3 coding DNA: TGTGCCAGCAGCTCTACAGGGGGCTGGAATGAAAAACTGTTTTTT. The encoded protein is CASSSTGGWNEKLFF.

The chain employs TRBV28 and TRBJ1-2; D perhaps matches TRBD1 (5 bases). In germline, CDR1 is MDHEN, CDR2 SYDVKM. The CDR3 is 13 residues long. The ends were cut back, 7 bases at V and 4 bases at J, with 13 bases in the middle. CDR3 sequence (DNA): TGTGCCAGCATCGCCGGGGGTGGCTATGGCTACACCTTC. Translated: CASIAGGGYGYTF.

V gene TRBV6-4 combines with J gene TRBJ2-1, with D possibly TRBD2 on 7 matching bases. This CDR3 spans 14 amino acids. V was pared by 3 bases and J by 3 bases, with 9 bases between. Per germline, CDR1 MRHNA and CDR2 SNTAGT. CDR3: CASSEGGGYNEQFF. Here the CDR3 DNA reads TGTGCCAGCAGTGAAGGGGGGGGCTACAATGAGCAGTTCTTC.